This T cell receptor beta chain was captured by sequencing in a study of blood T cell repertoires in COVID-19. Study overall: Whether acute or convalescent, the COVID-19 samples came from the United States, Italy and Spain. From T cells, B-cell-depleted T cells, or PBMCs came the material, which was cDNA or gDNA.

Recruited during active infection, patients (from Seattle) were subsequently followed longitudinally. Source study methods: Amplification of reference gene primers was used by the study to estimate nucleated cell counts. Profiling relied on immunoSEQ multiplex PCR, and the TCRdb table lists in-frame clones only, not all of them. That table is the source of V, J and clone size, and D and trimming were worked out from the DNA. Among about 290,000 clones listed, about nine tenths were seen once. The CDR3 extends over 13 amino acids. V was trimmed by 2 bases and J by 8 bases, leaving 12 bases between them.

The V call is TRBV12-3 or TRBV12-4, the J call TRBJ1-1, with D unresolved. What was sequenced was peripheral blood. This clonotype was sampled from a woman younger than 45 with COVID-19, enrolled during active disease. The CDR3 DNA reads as TGTGCCAGCAGTTTAAACAGTATACCCGAAGCTTTCTTT. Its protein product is CASSLNSIPEAFF.